One sample yielded the 6 T cell receptor beta chains listed below, sequenced in a study of shared clonotypes between healthy human individuals. Method: immunoSEQ multiplex PCR; TCRdb's copy keeps in-frame clones and lacks some. The sample has just over 2,000,000 clones, over 85% seen once. The naive CD8 population came from CD45RO-negative cells selected for CCR7, without terminally differentiated effector memory CD45RA+ cells. Sequenced sample: naive CD8+ T cells sorted from blood. These receptors came from a man younger than 30 in good health.

The rearrangement links TRBV27 to TRBJ1-2; the D gene is possibly TRBD1 (5 bases). The CDR3 covers 13 residues. CDR1 is MNHEY, CDR2 SMNVEV, per germline (reference sequence). Trimming shortened V by 4 bases and J by 8 bases, and 14 bases separated the two germline ends. The CDR3 loop reads CASSSPGQDGYTF. In DNA, the CDR3 is TGTGCCAGCAGTTCACCCGGACAAGACGGCTACACCTTC.

Details on this clone: The junction departs from germline at one end; a sequencing error may be responsible. The chain employs TRBV7-3 and TRBJ1-6; a possible D gene is TRBD1 (5 bases). This CDR3 is built from 12 residues. Germline CDR1 is SGHTA and CDR2 is FQGTGA. Here the CDR3 reads CASNLGTSPLHF. DNA for the CDR3: TGTGCCAGCAACTTAGGGACCTCACCCCTCCACTTT.

The rearrangement links TRBV7-9 to TRBJ2-2; weak D call: TRBD2 (7 bases). Germline V gives CDR1 SEHNR, CDR2 FQNEAQ (reference sequence). V lost 5 bases and J 0 bases, leaving 16 bases between the germline ends. The CDR3 sequence is 17 residues long. CDR3 in amino acids: CASSGPTGTTNTGELFF. The CDR3 nucleotides read TGTGCCAGCAGCGGACCAACAGGGACTACGAACACCGGGGAGCTGTTTTTT.

The chain is built from TRBV6-1 and TRBJ2-3; tentatively, D is TRBD2 (6 bases). This CDR3 contains 16 residues. The germline V gene has CDR1 MNHNS and CDR2 SASEGT. Trimming left V 3 bases short and J 3 bases short, with 16 bases between. The CDR3 nucleotides are TGTGCCAGCAGTGATTTGGCGGGATTGGGGACAGATACGCAGTATTTT. This encodes CASSDLAGLGTDTQYF.

The chain uses TRBV5-1 and TRBJ2-2, with D perhaps TRBD1 or TRBD2 (6 bases each). V was cut by 1 base and J by 1 base, with 11 bases left in between. The CDR3 consists of 16 residues. The germline V gene encodes CDR1 SGHRS and CDR2 YFSETQ. CDR3: CASSLTGGLNTGELFF. CDR3 nucleotides: TGCGCCAGCAGCTTGACCGGGGGCCTGAACACCGGGGAGCTGTTTTTT. Supplemented by reference TRBV5-1 and TRBJ2-2, the full variable domain reads KAGVTQTPRYLIKTRGQQVTLSCSPISGHRSVSWYQQTPGQGLQFLFEYFSETQRNKGNFPGRFSGRQFSNSRSEMNVSTLELGDSALYLCASSLTGGLNTGELFFGEGSRLTVL.

This sequence joins TRBV5-6 and TRBJ2-1; 11 bases are a match to TRBD2. The CDR3 sequence is 17 residues long. Germline trimming cut 0 bases from V and 1 base from J; bases unmatched to any gene: 3. The germline V gene encodes CDR1 SGHDT and CDR2 YYEEEE. This CDR3 reads CASSLGLAGFSYNEQFF. The CDR3 DNA is TGTGCCAGCAGCTTGGGACTAGCGGGGTTTTCCTACAATGAGCAGTTCTTC. Based on the CDR3 plus reference TRBV5-6 and TRBJ2-1, the full variable domain is DAGVTQSPTHLIKTRGQQVTLRCSPKSGHDTVSWYQQALGQGPQFIFQYYEEEERQRGNFPDRFSGHQFPNYSSELNVNALLLGDSALYLCASSLGLAGFSYNEQFFGPGTRLTVL.